This section outlines one TCR beta chain sequence together with its context. The target of this receptor is not known. No base quality values were provided; no much bigger clone lies one nucleotide off. Using the immunoSEQ multiplex PCR assay, the TCRB and TCRAD loci were amplified from a standardized quantity of quality-controlled genomic DNA. The V(D)J region was spanned by amplicons of a length sufficient to cover the CDR3 and to identify V and J genes. Through the commercial immunoSEQ service, the amplicons were sequenced on an Illumina platform. The authors processed their data as follows. Primer bias and sequencing errors were corrected as previously described, and TCRAD and TCRB definitions were based on the IMGT database. Repertoires were analysed with immunoSEQ Analyzer 3.0 and VDJTools, covering basic statistics, V/J segment usage, diversity estimates, rarefaction and pairwise overlap. Diversity was estimated using the Chao1, ChaoE, Efron-Thisted, Shannon and inverse Simpson indices, and was also estimated on datasets down-sampled to the size of the smallest sample. Repertoire overlap was determined by strict matching of CDR3 nucleotide sequence, V gene and J gene, and Jaccard-based multidimensional scaling clustering was applied. In TCRdb, the immuneACCESS table is reduced to in-frame sequences with V and J assigned. These tables do not hold every clone; where another copy was compared, an unresolved V gene accounts for under half, and the others remain unexplained. D and trimming were read from the DNA, whereas the V and J calls and clone size are those reported in that table. This sample lists about 60,000 clones; roughly 94% were detected once. Around 6% of the sample lies in the top ten.

Counted from cysteine to phenylalanine, this CDR3 has 16 amino acids. The entry retains the CDR3 DNA only, 48 bases that are in frame from base 1. V has 6 bases trimmed and J has 0 bases trimmed; junction bases matching no gene number 8. The germline V gene encodes CDR1 LGHNT and CDR2 FRNRAP. This sample stems from a study of human thymus T cells (dated by TCRdb to between 2020 and 2021). Concerning the study at large: The study used under 10 infant thymus samples plus four related peripheral blood samples to characterize TCR alpha and beta repertoires. The cohort included over five male and a couple of female infants, with donor ages spanning 7 to 244 days. Broader findings and caveats from the paper: V and J gene segment usage appeared biased in both thymic and peripheral blood repertoires. Thymus samples yielded on average about 810,000 unique TCRB clonotypes, compared with 65,000 to 100,000 from blood samples.

Donors were immunologically healthy infants undergoing open corrective cardiac surgery for congenital heart defects in Finland. For four of the eight donors, a small 0.5-1 mL aliquot of peripheral blood was collected during surgery. Instead of starting from a fixed cell number, genomic DNA extraction from blood samples used all available leukocytes. ACK lysis buffer was used to remove erythrocytes from blood, and the leukocytes were stored at -70 degrees C as pellets. A QIAsymphony instrument was used to extract genomic DNA from the frozen cell pellets. Material for sequencing was blood. The sequence was collected from a boy in the first two years of life with a congenital heart defect but otherwise immunologically healthy. The rearranged segments are TRBV12-5 and TRBJ2-7; 10 bases in the middle match TRBD1. The CDR3 is CASGPRQGAYSYEQYF. In nucleotides, the sequence is TGTGCTAGTGGCCCAAGACAGGGGGCTTACTCCTACGAGCAGTACTTC.